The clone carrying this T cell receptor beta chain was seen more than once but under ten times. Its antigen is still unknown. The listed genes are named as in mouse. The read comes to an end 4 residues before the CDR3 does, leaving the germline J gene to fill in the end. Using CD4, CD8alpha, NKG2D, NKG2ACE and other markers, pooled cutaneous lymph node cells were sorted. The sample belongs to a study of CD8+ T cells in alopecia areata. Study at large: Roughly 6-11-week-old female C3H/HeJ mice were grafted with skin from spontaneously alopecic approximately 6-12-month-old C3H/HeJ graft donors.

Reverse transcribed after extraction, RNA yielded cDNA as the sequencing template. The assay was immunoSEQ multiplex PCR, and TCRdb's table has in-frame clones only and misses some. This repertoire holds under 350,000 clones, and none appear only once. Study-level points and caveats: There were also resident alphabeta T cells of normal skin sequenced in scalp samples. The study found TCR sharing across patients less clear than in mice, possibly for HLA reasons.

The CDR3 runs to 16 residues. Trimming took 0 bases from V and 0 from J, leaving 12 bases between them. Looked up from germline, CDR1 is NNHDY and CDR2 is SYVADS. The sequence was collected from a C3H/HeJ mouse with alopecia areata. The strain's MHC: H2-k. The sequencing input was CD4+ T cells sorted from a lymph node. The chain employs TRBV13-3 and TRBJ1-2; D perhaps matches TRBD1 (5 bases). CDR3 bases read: TGTGCCAGCAGTGATGGGGGGGGAGGATCAAACTCC. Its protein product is CASSDGGGGSNS. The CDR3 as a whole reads CASSDGGGGSNSDYTF.